This entry is about one T cell receptor beta chain. Assay used: immunoSEQ multiplex PCR; TCRdb lists only in-frame clones, some missing. This table has some 340,000 clones, 85% appearing once. Germline V gene lookup returns CDR1 LGHDT and CDR2 YNNKEL (reference sequence). V lost 2 bases to trimming and J lost 8 bases, with 15 bases between them. The CDR3 sequence is 14 residues long. This entry is derived from a study of blood T cell repertoires in COVID-19. About the study: Researchers got acute and convalescent COVID-19 samples from the United States, Italy and Spain.

The chain carries TRBV3-1 (or the pseudogene TRBV3-2) and TRBJ1-1; D gene ambiguous. This sequence originates from a woman younger than 30 with acute or convalescent COVID-19. The sample was peripheral blood. CDR3 coding DNA: TGTGCCAGCAGCCAATCCGGGTACCTACTGGAAGCTTTCTTT. Its protein product is CASSQSGYLLEAFF.